This TCR beta chain comes out of a study of shared clonotypes between healthy human individuals. Sequenced by immunoSEQ multiplex PCR; TCRdb stores in-frame clones only, minus some. This sample has more than 2 million clones, with about 95% found just once. Terminally differentiated effector memory CD45RA+ cells were excluded by CCR7 positive selection of CD45RO-negative cells. The ends were cut back, 6 bases at V and 0 bases at J, with 5 bases in the middle. Germline loops: CDR1 MRHNA, CDR2 SNTAGT. The CDR3 sequence is 12 residues long. Note on this clone: Its cognate antigen is unknown.

The study's findings and limits: Only a few donors were included, so the genetic and exposure-history diversity represented was limited.

Source material: naive CD8+ T cells sorted from blood. This chain links TRBV6-4 with TRBJ2-5; no clear D gene. The sequence derives from a man between 18 and 29 years old in good health. The CDR3 DNA sequence: TGTGCCAGCAGCGGGTACCAAGAGACCCAGTACTTC. Translation gives CASSGYQETQYF.